These T cell receptor beta chains were read from a single sample in a study of regulatory T cells in long-lasting Graves disease. Using its own MiXCR run on the multiplex PCR reads, TCRdb lists one record per CDR3 protein. This table has more than 650,000 distinct CDR3 sequences, 30% appearing once. This sample comprised peripheral blood mononuclear cells (PBMCs), obtained when the disease was refractory, from a patient treated with antithyroid drugs. Source of these receptors: a female donor with Graves disease. Each CDR3 is given with its conserved first and last residue. A D gene is named only where the DNA matches it firmly. Some rows mark clone size as missing; the rest say once, few, many or name a class of expanded clone.

d_call	clone_size	v_call	j_call	cdr3_aa	cdr3_nt
TRBD1	many	TRBV11-2	TRBJ2-7	CASSGTVHSYEQYF	TGTGCCAGCAGCGGGACAGTGCACTCCTACGAGCAGTACTTC
.	.	TRBV19	TRBJ1-1	CASSMNRANTEAFF	TGTGCCAGTAGTATGAACAGGGCGAACACTGAAGCTTTCTTT
.	few	TRBV6-1	TRBJ1-2	CTSSEVGRNTF	TGTACCAGCAGTGAAGTGGGACGGAACACCTTC
.	many	TRBV3-1	TRBJ2-4	CASSPETAKNIQYF	TGTGCCAGCAGCCCCGAGACGGCCAAAAACATTCAGTACTTC
.	few	TRBV29-1	TRBJ2-5	CSVVAPQTQYF	TGCAGCGTTGTAGCCCCCCAGACCCAGTACTTC
.	many	TRBV2	TRBJ1-6	CASSLDGEFNSPLHF	TGTGCCAGCAGTTTAGACGGAGAATTTAATTCACCCCTCCACTTT
.	few	TRBV6-2/TRBV6-3	TRBJ2-7	CASSYSYRTAEEQYF	TGTGCCAGCAGTTACTCATATCGGACCGCGGAGGAGCAGTACTTC
.	many	TRBV10-3	TRBJ2-6	CAIKISGANVLTF	TGTGCCATCAAGATCTCTGGGGCCAACGTCCTGACTTTC
.	.	TRBV20-1	TRBJ2-7	CSARVLTASSYEQYF	TGCAGTGCTAGAGTACTAACAGCGAGCTCCTACGAGCAGTACTTC
TRBD1	.	TRBV7-6	TRBJ1-2	CASSSDRLYGYTF	TGTGCCAGCAGCTCGGACAGGCTATATGGCTACACCTTC
.	.	TRBV29-1	TRBJ2-5	CSVGAGNTQETQYF	TGCAGCGTTGGCGCAGGGAACACCCAAGAGACCCAGTACTTC
TRBD1	.	TRBV11-2	TRBJ1-2	CASSLTGQVEPYGYTF	TGTGCCAGCAGCTTAACCGGACAGGTGGAGCCCTATGGCTACACCTTC
TRBD1	few	TRBV12-3/TRBV12-4	TRBJ2-5	CASSPGTEETQYF	TGTGCCAGCAGTCCCGGGACAGAAGAGACCCAGTACTTC
.	.	TRBV5-1	TRBJ2-5	CASSLEDPRGETQYF	TGCGCCAGCAGCTTGGAGGACCCAAGAGGAGAGACCCAGTACTTC
.	.	TRBV28	TRBJ2-7	CASSPPNPGTSPGEQYF	TGTGCCAGCAGTCCTCCCAACCCCGGGACCTCACCCGGGGAGCAGTACTTC
.	.	TRBV7-9	TRBJ1-2	CASSSIGQPANYGYTF	TGTGCCAGCAGCTCCATTGGACAGCCGGCTAACTATGGCTACACCTTC
.	.	TRBV10-3	TRBJ1-2	CAISDPPTTTYGYTF	TGTGCCATCAGTGATCCCCCCACTACGACTTATGGCTACACCTTC
TRBD2	few	TRBV15	TRBJ2-7	CATSLGLAGGYEQYF	TGTGCCACCAGCCTGGGACTAGCGGGGGGCTACGAGCAGTACTTC
TRBD2	many	TRBV5-4	TRBJ2-5	CSAATSGRQETQYF	TGTTCAGCGGCAACTAGCGGAAGACAAGAGACCCAGTACTTC
TRBD2	.	TRBV6-1	TRBJ2-4	CAESAGVSPGAKNIQYF	TGTGCCGAGTCCGCGGGAGTGAGTCCGGGTGCCAAAAACATTCAGTACTTC
.	few	TRBV3-1	TRBJ1-2	CASSPVGAYGYTF	TGTGCCAGCAGCCCCGTTGGGGCCTATGGCTACACCTTC
.	.	TRBV2	TRBJ1-3	CASSRAGTGNTIYF	TGTGCCAGCAGTAGGGCAGGGACTGGAAACACCATATATTTT
.	few	TRBV6-2/TRBV6-3	TRBJ1-3	CASSYLQGNTIYF	TGTGCCAGCAGTTACTTACAGGGAAACACCATATATTTT
.	.	TRBV12-3/TRBV12-4	TRBJ1-2	CASSSQGPYGYTF	TGTGCCAGCAGTTCCCAGGGGCCCTATGGCTACACCTTC
.	few	TRBV5-6	TRBJ2-7	CASSLLGIYEQYF	TGTGCCAGCAGCTTATTGGGGATCTACGAGCAGTACTTC
TRBD1	few	TRBV20-1	TRBJ1-1	CSARPGQRDVWLGYTEAFF	TGCAGTGCTAGGCCGGGACAGCGGGACGTTTGGCTCGGGTACACTGAAGCTTTCTTT
TRBD1	.	TRBV28	TRBJ1-2	CASSTTGAPSYGYTF	TGTGCCAGCAGTACGACAGGGGCCCCCTCCTATGGCTACACCTTC
TRBD1	.	TRBV29-1	TRBJ1-1	CSVGQGATEAFF	TGCAGCGTTGGCCAGGGGGCCACTGAAGCTTTCTTT
.	many	TRBV12-3/TRBV12-4	TRBJ1-5	CASTIGNQPQHF	TGTGCCAGCACCATCGGCAATCAGCCCCAGCATTTT
TRBD2	.	TRBV27	TRBJ2-7	CASGPGLAGAPQYF	TGTGCCAGCGGGCCGGGACTAGCGGGAGCTCCGCAGTACTTC
.	.	TRBV19	TRBJ1-1	CASSRNDNTEAFF	TGTGCCAGTAGTAGAAACGACAACACTGAAGCTTTCTTT
.	many	TRBV2	TRBJ1-1	CASPRGGLNTEAFF	TGTGCCAGCCCCAGGGGTGGATTGAACACTGAAGCTTTCTTT
TRBD1	few	TRBV7-3	TRBJ1-4	CASSLSGGEKLFF	TGTGCCAGCAGCTTATCAGGGGGGGAAAAACTGTTTTTT
.	.	TRBV12-5	TRBJ1-1	CASGLANRDRFGTEAFF	TGTGCTAGTGGTTTGGCGAACAGGGATAGATTTGGCACTGAAGCTTTCTTT
.	.	TRBV7-3	TRBJ1-1	CASSPNQRGTEAFF	TGTGCCAGCAGCCCAAACCAACGTGGGACTGAAGCTTTCTTT
.	.	TRBV27	TRBJ2-2	CASSGDNRRELFF	TGTGCCAGCAGTGGGGACAACCGTAGGGAGCTGTTTTTT
TRBD1	few	TRBV30	TRBJ1-2	CAWRTGNYGYTF	TGTGCCTGGCGGACAGGGAACTATGGCTACACCTTC
.	many	TRBV2	TRBJ2-5	CASSEGRTAKETQYF	TGTGCCAGCAGTGAAGGGCGGACGGCGAAAGAGACCCAGTACTTC
TRBD2	once	TRBV20-1	TRBJ2-5	CSAQPILAGVDGTQETQYF	TGCAGTGCCCAGCCCATACTAGCGGGAGTGGACGGGACCCAAGAGACCCAGTACTTC
.	.	TRBV7-2	TRBJ2-7	CASSLAGVEYF	TGTGCCAGCAGCTTAGCGGGAGTCGAGTACTTC
TRBD1	few	TRBV25-1	TRBJ1-2	CASSGDRGAYGYTF	TGTGCCAGCAGTGGTGACAGGGGGGCCTATGGCTACACCTTC
TRBD1	few	TRBV20-1	TRBJ2-5	CSATPDRSFQTQYF	TGCAGTGCTACTCCGGACAGGTCGTTTCAGACCCAGTACTTC
.	few	TRBV27	TRBJ2-2	CASSFTGANTGELFF	TGTGCCAGCAGTTTTACGGGAGCGAACACCGGGGAGCTGTTTTTT
.	few	TRBV3-1	TRBJ1-1	CASSPNGGVGTEAFF	TGTGCCAGCAGCCCCAACGGGGGGGTAGGGACTGAAGCTTTCTTT
TRBD1	.	TRBV6-5	TRBJ1-1	CASSYYAGGALSSWNTGAFF	TGTGCCAGCAGTTATTACGCAGGGGGCGCCTTGTCTTCTTGGAACACTGGAGCTTTCTTT
.	few	TRBV29-1	TRBJ2-3	CSVPTRTEIAQYF	TGCAGCGTTCCCACTCGGACGGAGATTGCGCAGTATTTT
TRBD1	few	TRBV27	TRBJ1-4	CASSSVPGTGEFF	TGTGCCAGCAGTTCAGTCCCCGGGACAGGGGAGTTTTTT
.	many	TRBV3-1	TRBJ1-2	CASSPGLGGGYTF	TGTGCCAGCAGCCCAGGACTGGGCGGTGGCTACACCTTC